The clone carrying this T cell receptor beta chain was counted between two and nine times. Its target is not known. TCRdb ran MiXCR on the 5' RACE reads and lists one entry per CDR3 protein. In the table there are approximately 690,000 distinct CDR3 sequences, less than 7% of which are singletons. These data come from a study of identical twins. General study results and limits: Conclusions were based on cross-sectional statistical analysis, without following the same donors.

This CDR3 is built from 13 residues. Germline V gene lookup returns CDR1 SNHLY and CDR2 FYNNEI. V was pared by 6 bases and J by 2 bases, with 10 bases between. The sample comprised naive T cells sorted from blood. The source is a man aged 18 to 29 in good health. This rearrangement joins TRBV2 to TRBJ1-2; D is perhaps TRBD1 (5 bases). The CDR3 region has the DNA TGTGCCAGCAGCACGACAGCAAACTATGGCTACACCTTC. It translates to CASSTTANYGYTF.